These T cell receptor beta chains were read from a single sample in a study of blood T cell repertoires in COVID-19. Assay: immunoSEQ multiplex PCR; the TCRdb copy retains only in-frame clones and omits some. In the table there are over 120,000 clones, 84% of which are singletons. The sequenced sample consisted of peripheral blood. All receptors derive from a human donor in a cohort sampled during active COVID-19. CDR3s include the opening cysteine and the closing phenylalanine or tryptophan. A D gene is named only where the DNA matches it firmly. Part of the rows lack a size; the others show once, few, many or a class for expanded clones.

TRBV5-1	TRBJ1-2	TRBD1	once	TGCGCCAGCAGCCGACAGGGCTCGATTAACTATGGCTACACCTTC	CASSRQGSINYGYTF
TRBV11-3	TRBJ1-1	TRBD1	NA	TGTGCCAGCAGCTTAGATGGTGGGACAGCCACTGAAGCTTTCTTT	CASSLDGGTATEAFF
TRBV29-1	TRBJ2-7	TRBD1	NA	TGCAGCGTTGAAGGGACAGGTGGGAGCGAGCAGTACTTC	CSVEGTGGSEQYF
TRBV7-6	TRBJ1-1	NA	NA	TGTGCCAGCAGCTTAGCGATGGGGGCGTACACTGAAGCTTTCTTT	CASSLAMGAYTEAFF
TRBV7-9	TRBJ1-2	NA	NA	TGTGCCAGCAGCTTAGAACAGATCTATGGCTACACCTTC	CASSLEQIYGYTF
TRBV9	TRBJ2-5	NA	NA	TGTGCCAGCAGCGCCAACTCGGGGAGGGAGACCCAGTACTTC	CASSANSGRETQYF
TRBV11-2	TRBJ2-2	TRBD2	once	TGTGCCAGCAGCTTAGTAGCGGGGAATGCCGGGGAGCTGTTTTTT	CASSLVAGNAGELFF
TRBV7-7	TRBJ2-2	TRBD1	NA	TGTGCTAGCAGCTTAGAAAGCACAGGGGCGGTAACCGGGGAGCTGTTTTTT	CASSLESTGAVTGELFF
TRBV5-6	TRBJ1-2	TRBD1	NA	TGTGCCAGCAGCTTCCAAACAGGGGGAGGACGATATGGCTACACCTTC	CASSFQTGGGRYGYTF
TRBV10-3	TRBJ1-2	TRBD1	NA	TGTGCCATCAGTGTATTGGACAGGAACAAAAATGGTGGCTACACCTTC	CAISVLDRNKNGGYTF
TRBV2	TRBJ2-7	NA	NA	TGTGCCAGCAGGGAGGGGTACGAGCAGTACTTC	CASREGYEQYF
TRBV5-1	TRBJ2-3	NA	NA	TGCGCCAGCAGCAATAGTAAGAGGAGCACAGATACGCAGTATTTT	CASSNSKRSTDTQYF
TRBV6-5	TRBJ1-2	TRBD1	NA	TGTGCCAGCAGTATCGCAGGGGGAGGCTACACCTTC	CASSIAGGGYTF
TRBV6-5	TRBJ1-5	TRBD1	few	TGTGCCAGCAGTTTCCGACAGGGGAGTCAGCCCCAGCATTTT	CASSFRQGSQPQHF
TRBV19	TRBJ2-3	TRBD1	NA	TGTGCCAGTAGTCAGGGGGCAAGCACAGATACGCAGTATTTT	CASSQGASTDTQYF
TRBV7-2	TRBJ1-6	TRBD1	NA	TGTGCCAGCAGCCCTGGGACAGGACTAAATTCACCCCTCCACTTT	CASSPGTGLNSPLHF
TRBV24-1	TRBJ2-4	TRBD2	few	TGTGCCACCGTTCGGGGGGTGGTGGCCAAAAACATTCAGTACTTC	CATVRGVVAKNIQYF
TRBV19	TRBJ1-3	NA	NA	TGTGCCAGTAGTATAAGCAACTCTGGAAACACCATATATTTT	CASSISNSGNTIYF
TRBV29-1	TRBJ1-1	NA	NA	TGCAGCGTTGCTCGACTGCCGAACACTGAAGCTTTCTTT	CSVARLPNTEAFF
TRBV19	TRBJ1-2	NA	few	TGTGCCAGTAGTTTTCCCAGGGGCTACTATGGCTACACCTTC	CASSFPRGYYGYTF
TRBV24-1	TRBJ1-2	NA	NA	TGTGCCACCAGTGATAGGACAGCTTTCTATGGCTACACCTTC	CATSDRTAFYGYTF
TRBV5-1	TRBJ1-2	TRBD1	NA	TGCGCCAGCAGCTGGGGACAGGGTAATGGCTACACCTTC	CASSWGQGNGYTF
TRBV5-1	TRBJ1-6	NA	NA	TGCGCCAGCAGCTTTGTGGCGGAGGATTCACCCCTCCACTTT	CASSFVAEDSPLHF
TRBV5-1	TRBJ1-3	NA	NA	TGCGCCAGCAGCCCCAACGCAGGGGACTCTGGAAACACCATATATTTT	CASSPNAGDSGNTIYF
TRBV6-2/TRBV6-3	TRBJ1-5	TRBD1	NA	TGTGCCAGCAGTTTCCCCGGGACAGGGGATCAGCCCCAGCATTTT	CASSFPGTGDQPQHF
TRBV6-6	TRBJ1-4	NA	once	TGTGCCAGCAGTTACTCGGAGGGCCCAAATGAAAAACTGTTTTTT	CASSYSEGPNEKLFF
TRBV7-9	TRBJ1-2	TRBD1	NA	TGTGCCAGCAGCAGCGGACAGGGGAGAAACTATGGCTACACCTTC	CASSSGQGRNYGYTF
TRBV13	TRBJ2-2	TRBD1	NA	TGTGCCAGCAGCCCCCGGGACAGGGGGCGCGCCGGGGAGCTGTTTTTT	CASSPRDRGRAGELFF
TRBV4-2	TRBJ1-2	NA	NA	TGTGCCAGCAGCCAAGATAACGATCCAGGGTACGGCTACACCTTC	CASSQDNDPGYGYTF
TRBV19	TRBJ1-1	NA	NA	TGTGCCAGTAGTATGATAAGACTGACCGGGAACACTGAAGCTTTCTTT	CASSMIRLTGNTEAFF
TRBV20-1	TRBJ2-1	NA	NA	TGCAGTGCTCTAGACGGTGAGCAGTTCTTC	CSALDGEQFF
TRBV7-2	TRBJ2-2	TRBD2	NA	TGTGCCAGCAGCTCGGGACTAGCGGGAGTGTCCACCGGGGAGCTGTTTTTT	CASSSGLAGVSTGELFF
TRBV24-1	TRBJ2-1	NA	NA	TGTGCCACCAGTGAAGGGAGCTCCTACAATGAGCAGTTCTTC	CATSEGSSYNEQFF
TRBV5-1	TRBJ2-5	TRBD2	NA	TGCGCCAGCAGCTTACTGACTAGCGGGGTCCAAGAGACCCAGTACTTC	CASSLLTSGVQETQYF
TRBV5-4	TRBJ2-1	NA	NA	TGTGCCAGCAGCTTGGTGGAGGGGATGGGCAATGAGCAGTTCTTC	CASSLVEGMGNEQFF
TRBV21-1	TRBJ1-5	NA	NA	TGTGCCAGCAGCTCATCAGGGCAGCCCCAGCATTTT	CASSSSGQPQHF
TRBV28	TRBJ1-1	NA	NA	TGTGCCAGCAGTTTATTACAAATGAACACTGAAGCTTTCTTT	CASSLLQMNTEAFF
TRBV14	TRBJ2-1	TRBD2	NA	TGTGCCAGCAGCCAAGGCCTAGCGGGATTCTATGAGCAGTTCTTC	CASSQGLAGFYEQFF
TRBV12-5	TRBJ2-7	NA	NA	TGTGCTAGTGGTTCTGACACGATCTACGAGCAGTACTTC	CASGSDTIYEQYF
TRBV5-6	TRBJ1-6	TRBD1	NA	TGTGCCAGCAGCTTGGGAACAGGGGGCGCTTCACCCCTCCACTTT	CASSLGTGGASPLHF
TRBV18	TRBJ2-2	NA	NA	TGTGCCAGCTCACCGTCGATAGGGATATCTAAGCGGAGCACCGGGGAGCTGTTTTTT	CASSPSIGISKRSTGELFF
TRBV19	TRBJ1-5	NA	few	TGTGCCAGTAGTATGGTGTCGGGAGGTCAGCCCCAGCATTTT	CASSMVSGGQPQHF
TRBV9	TRBJ1-2	NA	NA	TGTGCCAGCAGCGTAGGCAGGGACTGGAACTATGGCTACACCTTC	CASSVGRDWNYGYTF